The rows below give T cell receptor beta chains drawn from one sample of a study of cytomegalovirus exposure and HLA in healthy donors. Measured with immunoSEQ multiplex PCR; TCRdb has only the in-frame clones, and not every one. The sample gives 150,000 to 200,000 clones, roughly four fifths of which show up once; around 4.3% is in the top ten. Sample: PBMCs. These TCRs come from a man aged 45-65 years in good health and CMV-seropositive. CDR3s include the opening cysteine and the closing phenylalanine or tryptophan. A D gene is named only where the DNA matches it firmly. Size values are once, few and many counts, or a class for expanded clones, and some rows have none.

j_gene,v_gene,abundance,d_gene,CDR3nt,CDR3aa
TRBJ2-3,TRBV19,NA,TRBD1,TGTGCCAGTAGTCCGGACAGGGGGATCGCGGATACGCAGTATTTT,CASSPDRGIADTQYF
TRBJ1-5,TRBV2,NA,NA,TGTGCCAGCAGTGACAGGGTAATTAGTCAGCCCCAGCATTTT,CASSDRVISQPQHF
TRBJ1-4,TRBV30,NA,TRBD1,TGTGCCTGGGGTCAGGGGGCGGCTAATGAAAAACTGTTTTTT,CAWGQGAANEKLFF
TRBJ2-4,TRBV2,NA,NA,TGTGCCAGCAGTGATTTGGTTGGGGGCTTTAGCAAAAACATTCAGTACTTC,CASSDLVGGFSKNIQYF
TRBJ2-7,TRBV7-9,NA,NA,TGTTCCAGCAGCTTAGGGCGGGCAGGATCCTCCTACGAGCAGTACTTC,CSSSLGRAGSSYEQYF
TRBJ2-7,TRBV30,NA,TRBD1,TGTGCCTGGAGTGTCGGACAGGGTGTTTACGAGCAGTACTTC,CAWSVGQGVYEQYF
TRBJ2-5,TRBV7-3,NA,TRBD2,TGTGCCAGCAGCTTATTGGGGGGGTTGGAGACCCAGTACTTC,CASSLLGGLETQYF
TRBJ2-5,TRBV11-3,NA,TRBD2,TGTGCCAGCAGCTTAGTTGTAGCGGGGGGCGCAGAGACCCAGTACTTC,CASSLVVAGGAETQYF
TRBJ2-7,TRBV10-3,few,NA,TGTGCCATCAGCGCATGGGTGAGGGGGGGCTACGAGCAGTACTTC,CAISAWVRGGYEQYF
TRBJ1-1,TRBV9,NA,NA,TGTGCCAGCAGCGTAGTTGGGCCCAATGAAGCTTTCTTT,CASSVVGPNEAFF
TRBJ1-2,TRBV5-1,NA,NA,TGCGCCAGCAGCCTACGGGACACCTCTAACTATGGCTACACCTTC,CASSLRDTSNYGYTF
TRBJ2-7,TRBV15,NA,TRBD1,TGTGCCACCAGCATAAGACCCGGGACAGCTGCCTACGAGCAGTACTTC,CATSIRPGTAAYEQYF
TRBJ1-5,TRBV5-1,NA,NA,TGCGCCAGCAGCTTAGGCGGGGATCAGCCCCAGCATTTT,CASSLGGDQPQHF
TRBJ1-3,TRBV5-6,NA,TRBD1,TGTGCCAGCAGCTTAGGGACAGGGAGGTCTGGAAACACCATATATTTT,CASSLGTGRSGNTIYF
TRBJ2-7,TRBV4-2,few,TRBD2,TGTGCCAGCAGCCAAGACCCCAGCGGGGGTTCCTACGAGCAGTACTTC,CASSQDPSGGSYEQYF
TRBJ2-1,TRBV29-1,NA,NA,TGCAGCGTTGCTGGACAGACCTACAATGAGCAGTTCTTC,CSVAGQTYNEQFF
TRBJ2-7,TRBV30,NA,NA,TGTGCCTGGAATGGTAGGGGGGGCTACGAGCAGTACTTC,CAWNGRGGYEQYF
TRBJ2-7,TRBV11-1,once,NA,TGTGCCAGCAGCTTAGAGGGCGGGGTCGGCGAGCAGTACTTC,CASSLEGGVGEQYF
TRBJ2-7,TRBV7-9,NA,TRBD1,TGTGCCAGCAGCTTAAAGGGCTCAGGGGGCGAGCAGTACTTC,CASSLKGSGGEQYF
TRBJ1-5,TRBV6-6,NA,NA,TGTGCCAGCAGTTACTCCCAGTTAAATCAGCCCCAGCATTTT,CASSYSQLNQPQHF
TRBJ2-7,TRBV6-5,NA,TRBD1,TGTGCCAGCAGGAGGGGACAGCTACCGTACGAGCAGTACTTC,CASRRGQLPYEQYF
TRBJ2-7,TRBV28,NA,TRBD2,TGTGCCAGCACTACTAGCGGGATTCCCTACGAGCAGTACTTC,CASTTSGIPYEQYF
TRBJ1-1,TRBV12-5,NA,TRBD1,TGTGCTAGTGGTTTGGTACTAACAGGGGGAAAGAACACTGAAGCTTTCTTT,CASGLVLTGGKNTEAFF
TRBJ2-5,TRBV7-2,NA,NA,TGTGCCAGCAGCTTAGTTAGCCCTCAAGAGACCCAGTACTTC,CASSLVSPQETQYF
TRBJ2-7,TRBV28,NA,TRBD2,TGTGCCAGCAGGACCAGGGGACTAGCGGGAGGCGAGCAGTACTTC,CASRTRGLAGGEQYF
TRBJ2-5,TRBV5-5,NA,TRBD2,TGTGCCAGCAGCGGGACCCGGACTAGCGGGACCAAAGAGACCCAGTACTTC,CASSGTRTSGTKETQYF
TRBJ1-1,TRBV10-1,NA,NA,TGCGCCAGCAGGGACACGGGGACAATTCAGATAATGAACACTGAAGCTTTCTTT,CASRDTGTIQIMNTEAFF
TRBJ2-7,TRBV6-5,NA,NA,TGTGCCAGCAGGCGGGACAGCCACGGCTACGAGCAGTACTTC,CASRRDSHGYEQYF
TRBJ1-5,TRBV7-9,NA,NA,TGTTCCAGCAGCTTAGCGTTTTCCGGAGAGAGCAATCAGCCCCAGCATTTT,CSSSLAFSGESNQPQHF
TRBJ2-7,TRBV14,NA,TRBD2,TGTGCCAGCAGTCTCTACCAGGGACTAGCTCAAGGGGAGCAGTACTTC,CASSLYQGLAQGEQYF
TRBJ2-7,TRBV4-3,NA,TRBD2,TGCGCCAGCAGCCAAGGACTAGCGGGGGGTTCCTACGAGCAGTACTTC,CASSQGLAGGSYEQYF
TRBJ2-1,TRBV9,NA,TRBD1,TGTGCCAGCAGCTTACGGGACAGGGAGGATGAGCAGTTCTTC,CASSLRDREDEQFF
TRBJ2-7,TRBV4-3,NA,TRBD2,TGCGCCAGCAGCTTCGGGACTAGCGGACCTGGGAGAGATGAGCAGTACTTC,CASSFGTSGPGRDEQYF
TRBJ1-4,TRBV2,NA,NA,TGTGCCAGCACCGAACCTGGGACGGGGGATGAAAAACTGTTTTTT,CASTEPGTGDEKLFF
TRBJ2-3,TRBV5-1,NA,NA,TGCGCCAGCAGCTTGCGAAGCGGAGGGGGCACAGATACGCAGTATTTT,CASSLRSGGGTDTQYF
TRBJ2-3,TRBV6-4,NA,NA,TGTGCCAGCAGTGACTCTGCGGGGGCACCGGATACGCAGTATTTT,CASSDSAGAPDTQYF
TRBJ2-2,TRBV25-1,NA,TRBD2,TGTGCCAGCAGTGCGCGGGCTAGCGGGAGCGGGGAGCTGTTTTTT,CASSARASGSGELFF
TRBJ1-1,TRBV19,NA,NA,TGTGCCAGTAGTGACAGTTGGCCCACTGACACTGAAGCTTTCTTT,CASSDSWPTDTEAFF
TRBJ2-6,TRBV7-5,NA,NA,TGTGTCAGAAGCCTATCGACAGGGCGAGGGGCCAACGTCCTGACTTTC,CVRSLSTGRGANVLTF
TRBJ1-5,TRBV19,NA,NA,TGTGCCAGTAGTATCCCCCAGGGATGGGGCAATCAGCCCCAGCATTTT,CASSIPQGWGNQPQHF
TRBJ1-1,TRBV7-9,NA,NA,TGTGCCAGCTCCATAGCGGGGGGCACTGAAGCTTTCTTT,CASSIAGGTEAFF
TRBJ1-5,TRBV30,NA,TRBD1,TGTGCCTGGAGTGCCCGACAGGGAAATCAGCCCCAGCATTTT,CAWSARQGNQPQHF
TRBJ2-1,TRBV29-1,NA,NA,TGCAGCGTTGGACTGGGGGGTGGTGAGCAGTTCTTC,CSVGLGGGEQFF